This TCR beta chain was identified during a study of blood T cell repertoires in COVID-19. Trimming took 6 bases from V and 2 from J, leaving 10 bases between them. Germline lookup yields CDR1 MGHDK and CDR2 SYGVNS. The CDR3 sequence is 13 residues long. Methods used by the authors: Quantification of nucleated cells was approximated via reference gene primer amplification. Method: immunoSEQ multiplex PCR; TCRdb's copy keeps in-frame clones and lacks some. V, J and clone size are taken as reported in that table, and D and trimming were inferred from the DNA itself. The table lists roughly 670,000 clones, approximately 90% of them singletons.

The origin of this receptor is a woman aged 18-29 years with acute or convalescent COVID-19. The rearrangement joins TRBV25-1 to TRBJ1-2, with unresolved D. Sample: peripheral blood. The CDR3 is CASSEADNYGYTF. CDR3 nucleotides: TGTGCCAGCAGCGAGGCCGACAACTATGGCTACACCTTC.